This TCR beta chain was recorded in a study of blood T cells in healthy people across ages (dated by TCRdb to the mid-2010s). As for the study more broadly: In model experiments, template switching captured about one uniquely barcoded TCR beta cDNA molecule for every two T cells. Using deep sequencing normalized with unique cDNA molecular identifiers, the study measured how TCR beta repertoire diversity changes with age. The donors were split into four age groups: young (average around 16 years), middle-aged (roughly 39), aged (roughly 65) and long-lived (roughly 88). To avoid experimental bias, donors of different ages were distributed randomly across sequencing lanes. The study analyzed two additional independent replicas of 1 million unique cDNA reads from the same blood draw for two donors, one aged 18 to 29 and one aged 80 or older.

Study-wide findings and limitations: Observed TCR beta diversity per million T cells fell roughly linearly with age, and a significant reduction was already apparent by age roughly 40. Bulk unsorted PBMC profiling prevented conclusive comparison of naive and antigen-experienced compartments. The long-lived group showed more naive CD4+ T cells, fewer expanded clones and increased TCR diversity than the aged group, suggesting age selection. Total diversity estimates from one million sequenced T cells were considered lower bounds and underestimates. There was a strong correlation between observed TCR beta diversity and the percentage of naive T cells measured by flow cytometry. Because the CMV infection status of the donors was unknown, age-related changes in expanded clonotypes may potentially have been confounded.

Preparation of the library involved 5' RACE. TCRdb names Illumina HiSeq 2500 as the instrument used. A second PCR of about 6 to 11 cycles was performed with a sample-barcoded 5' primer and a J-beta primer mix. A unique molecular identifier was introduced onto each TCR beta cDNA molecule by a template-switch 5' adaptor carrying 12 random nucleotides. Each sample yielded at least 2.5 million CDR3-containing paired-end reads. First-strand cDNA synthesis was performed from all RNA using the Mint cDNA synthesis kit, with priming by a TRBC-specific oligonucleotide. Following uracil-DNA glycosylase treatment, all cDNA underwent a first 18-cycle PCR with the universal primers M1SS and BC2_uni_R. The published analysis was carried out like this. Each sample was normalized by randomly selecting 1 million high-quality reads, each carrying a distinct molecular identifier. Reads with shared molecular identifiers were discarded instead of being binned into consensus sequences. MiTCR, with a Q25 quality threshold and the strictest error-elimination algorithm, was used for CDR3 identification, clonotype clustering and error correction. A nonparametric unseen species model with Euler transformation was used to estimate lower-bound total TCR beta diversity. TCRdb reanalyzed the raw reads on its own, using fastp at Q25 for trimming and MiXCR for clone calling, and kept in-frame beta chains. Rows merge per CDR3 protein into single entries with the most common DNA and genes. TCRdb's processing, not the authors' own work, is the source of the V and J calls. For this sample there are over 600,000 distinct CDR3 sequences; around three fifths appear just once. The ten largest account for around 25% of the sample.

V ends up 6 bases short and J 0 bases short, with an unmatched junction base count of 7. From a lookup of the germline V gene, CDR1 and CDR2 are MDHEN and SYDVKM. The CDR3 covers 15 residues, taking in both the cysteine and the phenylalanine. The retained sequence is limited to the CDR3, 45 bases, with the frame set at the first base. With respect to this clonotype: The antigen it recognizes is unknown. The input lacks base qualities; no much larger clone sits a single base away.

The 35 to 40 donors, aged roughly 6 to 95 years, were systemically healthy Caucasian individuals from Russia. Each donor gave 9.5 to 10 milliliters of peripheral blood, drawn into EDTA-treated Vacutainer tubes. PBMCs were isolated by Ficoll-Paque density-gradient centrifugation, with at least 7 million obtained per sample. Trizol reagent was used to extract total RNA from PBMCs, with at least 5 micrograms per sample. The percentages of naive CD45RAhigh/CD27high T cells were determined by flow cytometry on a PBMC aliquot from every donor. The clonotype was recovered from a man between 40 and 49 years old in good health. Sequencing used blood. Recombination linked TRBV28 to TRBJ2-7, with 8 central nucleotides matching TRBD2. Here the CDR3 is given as CASSPSGSRSYEQYF. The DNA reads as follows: TGTGCCAGCAGCCCCAGCGGGAGCCGCTCCTACGAGCAGTACTTC.